Presented here are 29 T cell receptor beta chains from one specimen sequenced in a study of cytomegalovirus exposure and HLA in healthy donors. PCR was performed using 60 Vbeta and 13 Jbeta primers. The table came from immunoSEQ multiplex PCR; TCRdb's copy has only in-frame clones and leaves some out. The data show over 100,000 clones, more than 65% seen once. Specimen: PBMCs. The receptors originated from a woman between 18 and 29 years old in good health and CMV-seropositive.

The chain carries TRBV5-5 and TRBJ2-2; 8 positions match TRBD1. V trimming: 2 bases; J trimming: 10 bases; junction bases outside the gene matches: 7. The CDR3 contains 14 residues. Germline CDR1 is SGHKS and CDR2 is YYEKEE (reference sequence). The CDR3 region is CASSFPGGMEELFF. The CDR3 region has the DNA TGTGCCAGCAGCTTCCCAGGGGGCATGGAGGAGCTGTTTTTT.

The gene calls are TRBV30 and TRBJ2-7, with 7 bases aligning to TRBD1. The germline CDR1 and CDR2 sequences are GTSNPN and SVGIG (reference sequence). The CDR3 totals 14 residues. Losses at the gene ends were 7 bases for V and 0 bases for J; bases not matched to a gene: 9. DNA of the CDR3: TGTGCCTCCACCCTGACAGGGTTCTCCTACGAGCAGTACTTC. This translates into CASTLTGFSYEQYF.

The rearrangement links TRBV5-1 to TRBJ2-5; 7 bases match TRBD1. The tail of the sequence fits TRBJ2-7 better, so the J call may be wrong. Germline CDR1 and CDR2: SGHRS and YFSETQ. This CDR3 is 15 amino acids long. As DNA, the CDR3 is TGCGCCAGCAGCAATGGACAGGCCTCAACCTACGAGCAGTACTTC. Residues: CASSNGQASTYEQYF.

As concerns this clone: This same CDR3 is encoded by further DNA sequences in the sample. The genes are TRBV7-3 and TRBJ1-1; 7 positions match TRBD1. Germline values: CDR1 SGHTA, CDR2 FQGTGA. The CDR3 runs to 11 residues. Unmatched junction bases numbered 4, after V lost 5 bases and J lost 10 bases. The CDR3 region has the DNA TGTGCCAGCAGCGCCGGGACAGTAGCTTTCTTT. Protein: CASSAGTVAFF.

J is TRBJ1-1 and V is TRBV5-4, with TRBD1 identical over 9 bases. The CDR3 totals 15 residues. CDR1 SGHNT and CDR2 YYREEE come from the germline V gene (reference sequence). V shed 2 bases, J shed 1 base, and the junction held 3 bases outside the gene matches. Here the CDR3 reads CASSFTGGGNTEAFF. DNA for the CDR3: TGTGCCAGCAGCTTCACAGGGGGCGGGAACACTGAAGCTTTCTTT.

In its sample, this clone was seen a few times. Other DNA variants within this sample encode the same CDR3. The rearrangement uses TRBV19 and TRBJ1-5; 7 bases are a match to TRBD1. J gave up 2 bases and V 2 bases, and 0 bases lay outside the gene matches. This CDR3 is built from 14 residues. Germline CDR1 reads LNHDA; CDR2 reads SQIVND (reference sequence). DNA of the CDR3: TGTGCCAGTAGTATAACAGGGGGCAATCAGCCCCAGCATTTT. Translated, it gives CASSITGGNQPQHF.

J is TRBJ1-1 and V is TRBV5-5; 7 bases align to TRBD1. The CDR3 loop spans 16 amino acids. CDR1 SGHKS and CDR2 YYEKEE come from the germline V gene (reference sequence). The trim removed 4 bases at V and 3 bases at J, leaving 12 bases unmatched. The CDR3 DNA reads as TGTGCCAGCAGCCACCTCACAGGGGCCGCAGACACTGAAGCTTTCTTT. Protein product: CASSHLTGAADTEAFF.

The V call is TRBV10-3, the J call TRBJ1-1; 8 bases match TRBD1. V lost 3 bases, J lost 5 bases, and 8 bases stayed unmatched. Germline V gene lookup returns CDR1 ENHRY and CDR2 SYGVKD. CDR3 size: 15 residues. CDR3 loop: CAISDQGQGGTEAFF. The CDR3 region has the DNA TGTGCCATCAGTGATCAAGGACAGGGAGGGACTGAAGCTTTCTTT.

V and J are TRBV7-9 and TRBJ2-5; 7 nucleotides match TRBD1. Unmatched junction bases numbered 2, after V lost 1 base and J lost 0 bases. CDR3 length: 15 residues. CDR1 and CDR2 (germline): SEHNR, FQNEAQ (reference sequence). The CDR3 sequence is CASSLGDRDQETQYF. As DNA, the CDR3 is TGTGCCAGCAGCTTAGGAGACAGGGACCAAGAGACCCAGTACTTC.

This rearrangement joins TRBV19 to TRBJ1-5; D gene unclear. CDR3 length equals 16 residues. CDR1 is LNHDA, CDR2 SQIVND, per germline (reference sequence). The V and J ends lost 4 bases and 0 bases respectively, with 13 bases between them. The CDR3: CASSTRFLFSNQPQHF. CDR3 bases: TGTGCCAGTAGTACCCGTTTCCTATTTAGCAATCAGCCCCAGCATTTT.

The chain is built from TRBV4-2 and TRBJ1-1, with 8 bases that match TRBD1. Unmatched junction bases numbered 5, after V lost 10 bases and J lost 1 base. The germline V gene has CDR1 LGHNA and CDR2 YNFKEQ. The CDR3 contains 13 residues. The CDR3 sequence: CATLDRENTEAFF. Here the CDR3 DNA reads TGTGCCACCTTGGACAGGGAGAACACTGAAGCTTTCTTT.

This clone was seen only once. V usage is TRBV30 and J usage is TRBJ1-6; D remains unclear. The CDR3 runs 11 residues. Trimming took 1 base from V and 14 from J, leaving 9 bases between them. The germline V gene has CDR1 GTSNPN and CDR2 SVGIG (reference sequence). CDR3 loop: CAWSAFRALHF. The CDR3 coding sequence is TGTGCCTGGAGTGCATTCCGGGCCCTCCACTTT. Supplemented by reference TRBV30 and TRBJ1-6, the full variable domain reads SQTIHQWPATLVQPVGSPLSLECTVEGTSNPNLYWYRQAAGRGLQLLFYSVGIGQISSEVPQNLSASRPQDRQFILSSKKLLLSDSGFYLCAWSAFRALHFGNGTRLTVT.

The chain recombines TRBV1 with TRBJ2-7; TRBD2, the table's D call, lacks a check against the DNA. TRBV1 is shown as a pseudogene. The CDR3 spans 15 residues. DNA of the CDR3: TGCACCAGCAATCGCGGGACTTCCTGCTCCTACGAGCAGTACTTC. This codes for CTSNRGTSCSYEQYF.

V is TRBV4-1 and J is TRBJ2-1; D not certain. The length of the CDR3 is 15 residues. Germline assignment: CDR1 MGHRA and CDR2 YSYEKL. The V gene lost 4 bases and the J gene lost 1 base, with 11 bases spanning the gap. The CDR3 protein is CASSRAVSSYNEQFF. The CDR3 DNA is TGCGCCAGCAGCCGTGCGGTTTCTTCCTACAATGAGCAGTTCTTC.

The V call is TRBV2, the J call TRBJ1-2, with D maybe TRBD1 (5 bases). This CDR3 spans 13 amino acids. The germline V gene has CDR1 SNHLY and CDR2 FYNNEI. With 6 bases removed from V and 7 bases from J, the gap between germline ends came to 15 bases. The CDR3 coding sequence is TGTGCCAGCAGCGCCCCAGGGTCGAGTGGCTACACCTTC. Its translation is CASSAPGSSGYTF. Full variable domain (remainder filled in from reference TRBV2 and TRBJ1-2): EPEVTQTPSHQVTQMGQEVILRCVPISNHLYFYWYRQILGQKVEFLVSFYNNEISEKSEIFDDQFSVERPDGSNFTLKIRSTKLEDSAMYFCASSAPGSSGYTFGSGTRLTVV.

This chain connects TRBV25-1 to TRBJ1-4, with D possibly matching TRBD1 (6 bases). There are 14 residues in the CDR3. CDR1 is MGHDK and CDR2 is SYGVNS in the germline V gene. V lost 6 bases and J lost 3, with 11 bases in between. CDR3 in amino acids: CASSGTGSNEKLFF. In nucleotides, the CDR3 is TGTGCCAGCAGCGGAACAGGGTCTAATGAAAAACTGTTTTTT.

This clone showed up just a few times. V gene TRBV29-1 combines with J gene TRBJ2-2; D possibly corresponds to TRBD1 (5 bases). Germline CDR1 is SQVTM and CDR2 is ANQGSEA. The V gene lost 4 bases and the J gene lost 0 bases, with 12 bases spanning the gap. The CDR3 is 15 amino acids. The CDR3 DNA reads TGCAGCGTTGTTCAGGGCTTAACGAACACCGGGGAGCTGTTTTTT. This sequence encodes CSVVQGLTNTGELFF.

This clone appeared a single time. V and J are TRBV19 and TRBJ2-2; tentative D call: TRBD2 (6 bases). In germline, CDR1 is LNHDA, CDR2 SQIVND (reference sequence). The CDR3 is 14 residues long. Trimming removed 5 bases at V and 4 bases at J, with 11 bases between. CDR3 sequence reads: CASSSGTFTGELFF. The CDR3 DNA reads as TGTGCCAGTAGTTCCGGGACTTTCACCGGGGAGCTGTTTTTT.

The rearrangement links TRBV6-5 to TRBJ2-5; TRBD1 might be the D (6 bases). TRBJ2-7 explains the end of the DNA better; the J call may be wrong. The germline V gene encodes CDR1 MNHEY and CDR2 SVGAGI. The CDR3 loop spans 15 amino acids. This CDR3 is CASSTSGTPPYEQYF. CDR3 coding DNA: TGTGCCAGCAGTACCTCCGGGACACCTCCCTACGAGCAGTACTTC.

The chain is built from TRBV27 and TRBJ1-2, with D unresolved. Trimming took off 2 bases at V and 2 bases at J, with 6 bases between the two ends. The CDR3 spans 13 residues. From germline, CDR1 is MNHEY and CDR2 SMNVEV (reference sequence). The CDR3 region is CASSLARNYGYTF. The CDR3 nucleotides are TGTGCCAGCAGTTTAGCCAGGAACTATGGCTACACCTTC.

This clone was seen a single time. CDR3 sequence: CASGGQGKCEQYF. DNA for the CDR3: TGCGCCAGCGGGGGACAGGGGAAGTGCGAGCAGTACTTC. This chain links TRBV5-1 with TRBJ2-7; 10 bases are shared with TRBD1. Losses at the gene ends were 7 bases for V and 6 bases for J; bases not matched to a gene: 7. Germline V CDR1 and CDR2: SGHRS, YFSETQ. CDR3 length: 13 residues.

This chain connects TRBV19 to TRBJ1-6; TRBD1 matches 7 bases. Germline V gives CDR1 LNHDA, CDR2 SQIVND (reference sequence). J lost 7 bases, V lost 10 bases, and 10 bases had no gene match. The CDR3 contains 14 residues. The CDR3 nucleotides read TGTGCCACCATGGTCGGGACAGAGAATTCACCCCTCCACTTT. This translates into CATMVGTENSPLHF.

The V and J genes are TRBV7-2 and TRBJ1-6, with 7 positions matching TRBD1. This CDR3 contains 13 residues. With V trimmed by 5 bases and J by 6 bases, 1 base remained unmatched. The V gene's germline CDR1 is SGHTA and CDR2 FQGNSA. The CDR3 reads CASSGTVNSPLHF. For the CDR3, the DNA is TGTGCCAGCAGCGGGACAGTTAATTCACCCCTCCACTTT.

The sample holds a few counts of this clone. The chain employs TRBV5-5 and TRBJ2-7; the D gene is possibly TRBD1 (5 bases). The germline V gene has CDR1 SGHKS and CDR2 YYEKEE (reference sequence). The V gene lost 5 bases and the J gene lost 2 bases, with 17 bases spanning the gap. This CDR3 spans 15 amino acids. The CDR3 sequence: CASRKSLGQTYEQYF. In DNA form, the CDR3 reads TGTGCCAGCAGGAAATCTCTGGGGCAGACCTACGAGCAGTACTTC.

The count of this clone is one. V is TRBV6-5 and J is TRBJ2-7; 12 positions agree with TRBD2. The CDR3 spans 15 residues. Losses at the gene ends were 6 bases for V and 5 bases for J; bases not matched to a gene: 8. Germline V gene lookup returns CDR1 MNHEY and CDR2 SVGAGI. CDR3 coding DNA: TGTGCCAGCAGAGCATGGACTAGCGGGGTCCACGAGCAGTACTTC. Encoded protein: CASRAWTSGVHEQYF.

The rearrangement links TRBV15 to TRBJ2-3; 8 bases align to TRBD1. The CDR3 contains 17 residues. V lost 0 bases and J lost 2; bases outside the gene matches: 7. CDR1 LNHNV and CDR2 YYDKDF come from the germline V gene (reference sequence). The CDR3 loop reads CATSRELKTGATDTQYF. CDR3 nucleotides: TGTGCCACCAGCAGAGAATTGAAGACAGGGGCCACAGATACGCAGTATTTT. Using reference TRBV15 and TRBJ2-3 for the parts outside the CDR3, the full variable domain is DAMVIQNPRYQVTQFGKPVTLSCSQTLNHNVMYWYQQKSSQAPKLLFHYYDKDFNNEADTPDNFQSRRPNTSFCFLDIRSPGLGDTAMYLCATSRELKTGATDTQYFGPGTRLTVL.

The J gene is TRBJ2-1, the V gene TRBV9, with D maybe TRBD2 (5 bases). The length of the CDR3 is 13 residues. CDR1 SGDLS and CDR2 YYNGEE come from the germline V gene. V gave up 0 bases and J gave up 6 bases, with 7 bases separating them. CDR3 sequence reads: CASSVGSGNEQFF. In nucleotides, the CDR3 is TGTGCCAGCAGCGTAGGCAGCGGCAATGAGCAGTTCTTC.

J is TRBJ1-2 and V is TRBV19; D is uncertain. CDR1 is LNHDA and CDR2 is SQIVND in the germline V gene (reference sequence). The V end lost 0 bases, the J end lost 3 bases, and 11 bases lay between the germline ends. The CDR3 has 15 amino acids. As DNA, the CDR3 is TGTGCCAGTAGTATAGATCAAACAGCATACTATGGCTACACCTTC. It encodes CASSIDQTAYYGYTF.

In its sample, this clone was seen once. The CDR3 here is CASSWDRVGGELFF. The CDR3 DNA reads TGTGCCAGCAGCTGGGACAGGGTAGGCGGGGAGCTGTTTTTT. The chain is built from TRBV5-5 and TRBJ2-2, with TRBD1 matching 9 bases. The germline CDR1 and CDR2 sequences are SGHKS and YYEKEE (reference sequence). The CDR3 is 14 amino acids. V lost 3 bases to trimming and J lost 7 bases; unmatched junction nucleotides: 4.